This record concerns one TCR beta chain sequence. Which cohort a participant joined came from the clinical history participants gave. Original handling: Using reference gene primer amplification, nucleated cell counts were estimated. Sequencing was performed with immunoSEQ multiplex PCR; in TCRdb, only in-frame clones are kept and a portion is missing. The V and J calls and clone size were taken over from that table, and D and trimming were inferred from the DNA. This table holds 260,000 or so clones, 85% found once. The sample comes from a study of blood T cell repertoires in COVID-19. Across the whole study: Spain, Italy and the United States supplied samples that represented acute and convalescent COVID-19.

V dropped 5 bases and J dropped 4 bases, with 17 bases sitting between them. This CDR3 region has 15 residues. Germline CDR1 reads SEHNR; CDR2 reads FQNEAQ (reference sequence). The V and J genes are TRBV7-9 and TRBJ1-2, with D perhaps TRBD1 (6 bases). Sequenced: PBMCs or T cells enriched from blood (not recorded which). The clonotype originates from a woman aged 45-65 years who had recovered from COVID-19. In DNA form, the CDR3 reads TGTGCCAGCAGCCACCCCGGGGGGCTAGGCTATGGCTACACCTTC. This gives the protein CASSHPGGLGYGYTF.